This entry is about one TCR beta chain. The source of the sample is a study of technical replicates of blood from several donors. Sequencing used immunoSEQ multiplex PCR; TCRdb keeps in-frame clones, though not all of them. The table shows 75,000 to 100,000 clones, with over 80% occurring only once. Germline values: CDR1 MNHEY, CDR2 SVGAGI. Trimming took 6 bases from V and 8 from J, leaving 16 bases between them. The CDR3 totals 14 residues. This receptor was obtained from a human donor in good health. The sample consisted of T cells isolated from PBMCs. The chain recombines TRBV6-5 with TRBJ1-4; D gene unclear. Here the CDR3 DNA reads TGTGCCAGCAGGCCGGTTCTAATGGAGGAAAAACTGTTTTTT. This codes for CASRPVLMEEKLFF.